The next 29 T cell receptor beta chains were all read from a single sample in a study of T-cell memory formation after mild COVID-19. Each CDR3 protein is one row after TCRdb ran MiXCR on the 5' RACE reads. The table has 190,000 or so distinct CDR3 sequences, 20% to 25% seen once. What was sequenced was PBMCs or a T cell subset sorted from them (not recorded which). These receptors came from an adult woman who had mild COVID-19 (a few samples of this study predate the infection). Cell type and time point are not known.

A few counts support this clonotype. The genes are TRBV7-3 and TRBJ1-1; no definite D call. The V gene lost 1 base and the J gene lost 1 base, with 4 bases spanning the gap. Germline V lookup: CDR1 SGHTA, CDR2 FQGTGA. The CDR3 has 13 amino acids. DNA of the CDR3: TGTGCCAGCAGCTTAATTGGGAACACTGAAGCTTTCTTT. Translation: CASSLIGNTEAFF.

In this sample, this clonotype turned up a few times. The chain has TRBV30 and TRBJ2-7; possible D gene TRBD2, 6 bases. The V and J ends lost 3 bases and 5 bases respectively, with 11 bases between them. There are 12 residues in the CDR3. Germline CDR1 and CDR2: GTSNPN and SVGIG (reference sequence). CDR3 nucleotides: TGTGCCTGGAGCGCAGGACTAAACGAGCAGTACTTC. It specifies CAWSAGLNEQYF.

In this sample, this clonotype turned up a few times. This chain links TRBV11-2 with TRBJ2-7; possible D gene TRBD1, 6 bases. The CDR3 covers 15 residues. Trimming removed 2 bases from V and 2 bases from J, with 13 bases in between. Germline CDR1 SGHAT, CDR2 FQNNGV. CDR3: CASSLRAGDPYEQYF. Written as DNA, the CDR3 is TGTGCCAGCAGCTTAAGAGCAGGGGACCCCTACGAGCAGTACTTC. The complete variable domain, with remaining parts taken from reference TRBV11-2 and TRBJ2-7, reads EAGVAQSPRYKIIEKRQSVAFWCNPISGHATLYWYQQILGQGPKLLIQFQNNGVVDDSQLPKDRFSAERLKGVDSTLKIQPAKLEDSAVYLCASSLRAGDPYEQYFGPGTRLTVT.

This clonotype was seen more than once but under ten times. This chain connects TRBV4-2 to TRBJ2-6; D may match TRBD1 or TRBD2 (5 bases each). Germline assignment: CDR1 LGHNA and CDR2 YNFKEQ. This CDR3 region has 16 residues. V lost 5 bases and J 0 bases, leaving 11 bases between the germline ends. The CDR3 nucleotides are TGTGCCAGCAGCGGGGACGGCGACTCTGGGGCCAACGTCCTGACTTTC. Protein: CASSGDGDSGANVLTF.

This clonotype showed up just a few times. The chain recombines TRBV9 with TRBJ2-7, with a tentative D call TRBD1 (6 bases). V shed 0 bases and J shed 2 bases, with 12 bases lying between them. Germline CDR1 reads SGDLS; CDR2 reads YYNGEE. The CDR3 spans 15 residues. CDR3 in DNA: TGTGCCAGCAGCGTAGGGTCAGGGGTCACCTACGAGCAGTACTTC. Protein sequence: CASSVGSGVTYEQYF.

This clonotype was observed a few times. The DNA for the CDR3 is TGTGCCAGCAGTTCGGGCAGGGGGCGGGAAGAGCAGTACTTC. Translating it yields CASSSGRGREEQYF. The chain recombines TRBV12-3 or TRBV12-4 with TRBJ2-7; 8 bases agree with TRBD1. The J segment lost 7 bases and the V segment lost 4 bases, leaving 9 bases of the junction unmatched. The CDR3 runs to 14 residues.

This clonotype was recorded a few times. The chain joins TRBV9 to TRBJ1-1; D call uncertain. Germline V lookup: CDR1 SGDLS, CDR2 YYNGEE. V shed 0 bases and J shed 3 bases, with 15 bases lying between them. This CDR3 is built from 16 residues. Written as DNA, the CDR3 is TGTGCCAGCAGCGTAGTCCGGGGTCGGTGGGACACTGAAGCTTTCTTT. Protein sequence: CASSVVRGRWDTEAFF.

This clonotype has just a few counts. The rearrangement joins TRBV5-1 to TRBJ2-3; 7 nucleotides line up with TRBD2. With V trimmed by 2 bases and J by 0 bases, 12 bases remained unmatched. This CDR3 contains 18 residues. Germline CDR1 and CDR2: SGHRS and YFSETQ. The CDR3 region is CASSFVPQAGASTDTQYF. The CDR3, as DNA: TGCGCCAGCAGCTTCGTCCCCCAGGCGGGAGCAAGCACAGATACGCAGTATTTT.

This clonotype turned up a few times. The J gene is TRBJ2-3, the V gene TRBV6-2 or TRBV6-3; D possibly matches TRBD1 or TRBD2 (5 bases each). CDR3 length: 15 residues. Trimming took off 6 bases at V and 0 bases at J, with 13 bases between the two ends. Germline V gene data show CDR1 as MNHEY and CDR2 as SVGEGT. The CDR3 DNA reads as TGTGCCAGCAGCCGACTTTGGGGGAGCACAGATACGCAGTATTTT. It translates to CASSRLWGSTDTQYF.

This clonotype occurred a few times. This chain links TRBV6-2 or TRBV6-3 with TRBJ2-7, with D possibly matching TRBD1 (6 bases). This CDR3 region has 11 residues. V was cut by 8 bases and J by 5 bases, with 10 bases left in between. Germline V lookup: CDR1 MNHEY, CDR2 SVGEGT. This CDR3 is CASGNRDEQYF. The CDR3 DNA sequence: TGTGCCAGCGGAAACAGGGACGAGCAGTACTTC.

The chain couples TRBV7-9 to TRBJ2-2; D unresolved. CDR3 length: 16 amino acids. The germline CDR1 and CDR2 sequences are SEHNR and FQNEAQ (reference sequence). Trimming took 6 bases from V and 0 from J, leaving 14 bases between them. Here the CDR3 reads CASSRASESNTGELFF. As DNA, the CDR3 is TGTGCCAGCAGTCGTGCCAGCGAGTCGAACACCGGGGAGCTGTTTTTT.

CDR3 region: CASSPGTLAGANVLTF. CDR3 nucleotide sequence: TGTGCCAGCAGCCCGGGAACGCTAGCCGGGGCCAACGTCCTGACTTTC. V is TRBV12-3 or TRBV12-4 and J is TRBJ2-6, with D possibly being TRBD2 (5 bases). The CDR3 runs to 16 residues. Trimming cost V 6 bases and J 4 bases, with 16 bases left between them.

V is TRBV6-5 and J is TRBJ1-6; D might be TRBD1 (6 bases). The CDR3 loop spans 17 amino acids. Germline CDR1 MNHEY, CDR2 SVGAGI. The V end lost 2 bases, the J end lost 0 bases, and 11 bases lay between the germline ends. The DNA of the CDR3 is TGTGCCAGCAGTTACGACAGGCCCGACTCCTATAATTCACCCCTCCACTTT. Its translation: CASSYDRPDSYNSPLHF.

This clonotype was seen repeatedly, ten times or more. V gene TRBV7-9 combines with J gene TRBJ1-6; the D gene is possibly TRBD1 (5 bases). Germline V gene lookup returns CDR1 SEHNR and CDR2 FQNEAQ (reference sequence). Deletions cut 3 bases from V and 7 bases from J, with 19 bases between. The CDR3 spans 17 residues. The CDR3 DNA reads TGTGCCAGCAGCTTGGGGCAAGACATCGGCAAGAATTCACCCCTCCACTTT. Residues: CASSLGQDIGKNSPLHF.

This clonotype was recorded a few times. The chain combines TRBV20-1 with TRBJ2-7, with a weak D call TRBD2 (5 bases). This CDR3 is built from 13 residues. Trimming took off 2 bases at V and 2 bases at J, with 10 bases between the two ends. Germline V gene sequence: CDR1 DFQATT, CDR2 SNEGSKA (reference sequence). The CDR3 is CSARTRAPYEQYF. CDR3 coding DNA: TGCAGTGCTAGAACTAGGGCCCCCTACGAGCAGTACTTC.

Only a few counts were recorded for this clonotype. The chain couples TRBV12-3 or TRBV12-4 to TRBJ2-2; 7 bases agree with TRBD1. V shed 4 bases and J 4 bases; nucleotides not matched to a gene: 15. The CDR3 is 18 residues long. CDR3 sequence (DNA): TGTGCCAGCAGTTCCCTACGCTTGACAGGGCCGGGCACCGGGGAGCTGTTTTTT. Protein product: CASSSLRLTGPGTGELFF.

The sample holds a few counts of this clonotype. V and J are TRBV4-1 and TRBJ2-2; D is unresolved. This CDR3 is built from 13 residues. Germline loops: CDR1 MGHRA, CDR2 YSYEKL. Trimming shortened V by 2 bases and J by 5 bases, and 6 bases separated the two germline ends. The CDR3 is CASSQILTGELFF. DNA of the CDR3: TGCGCCAGCAGCCAAATTCTGACCGGGGAGCTGTTTTTT.

The chain employs TRBV7-9 and TRBJ1-1, with D perhaps matching TRBD1 (6 bases). From germline, CDR1 is SEHNR and CDR2 FQNEAQ (reference sequence). V was pared by 7 bases and J by 2 bases, with 17 bases between. The CDR3 totals 15 residues. The CDR3: CASTPWVGANTEAFF. The DNA for the CDR3 is TGTGCCAGCACCCCCTGGGTGGGGGCCAACACTGAAGCTTTCTTT.

A few counts support this clonotype. The J gene is TRBJ2-2, the V gene TRBV29-1, with TRBD1 matching over 7 bases. This CDR3 is 12 amino acids long. From germline, CDR1 is SQVTM and CDR2 ANQGSEA. Trimming removed 7 bases from V and 4 bases from J; junction bases left unmatched: 3. The CDR3 DNA reads as TGCAGCGCAGAGGGGGCCACCGGGGAGCTGTTTTTT. It yields the protein CSAEGATGELFF.

The chain combines TRBV10-3 with TRBJ2-1, with D perhaps matching TRBD1 or TRBD2 (5 bases each). The CDR3 is 15 amino acids. V shed 6 bases and J shed 8 bases, with 20 bases lying between them. From germline, CDR1 is ENHRY and CDR2 SYGVKD. CDR3 sequence reads: CAISHPGPQEDEQFF. The CDR3 DNA reads TGTGCCATCAGCCACCCGGGACCGCAAGAGGATGAGCAGTTCTTC.

This clonotype was counted only a few times. The rearrangement uses TRBV29-1 and TRBJ2-3; TRBD2 matches at 11 bases. Germline-derived CDR1 and CDR2 are SQVTM and ANQGSEA. The CDR3 spans 16 residues. J was trimmed by 3 bases and V by 2 bases; bases with no gene match: 7. The CDR3 region has the DNA TGCAGCGTTGAACTACCAACTAGCGGGAGTACAGATACGCAGTATTTT. Translating it yields CSVELPTSGSTDTQYF.

The sample holds a few counts of this clonotype. The chain joins TRBV3-1 to TRBJ2-1, with unresolved D. With 4 bases removed from V and 0 bases from J, the gap between germline ends came to 10 bases. The germline V gene encodes CDR1 LGHDT and CDR2 YNNKEL (reference sequence). The CDR3 covers 15 residues. This CDR3 reads CASSPSRNSYNEQFF. The CDR3 bases are TGTGCCAGCAGCCCATCCCGGAACTCCTACAATGAGCAGTTCTTC.

In its sample, this clonotype was seen a few times. The chain joins TRBV10-3 to TRBJ1-2; D is ambiguous. Trimming removed 3 bases from V and 6 bases from J, with 8 bases in between. The germline V gene encodes CDR1 ENHRY and CDR2 SYGVKD. This CDR3 spans 12 amino acids. The CDR3 region has the DNA TGTGCCATCAGTGAAGACCGCGATGGCTACACCTTC. It encodes CAISEDRDGYTF.

This clonotype appeared a few times. V gene TRBV2 combines with J gene TRBJ1-1; a possible D gene is TRBD1 (5 bases). This CDR3 comprises 12 residues. The germline V gene encodes CDR1 SNHLY and CDR2 FYNNEI. V dropped 5 bases and J dropped 6 bases, with 10 bases sitting between them. The CDR3 DNA reads as TGTGCCAGCAGTTGGACGGGACCTGAAGCTTTCTTT. Translated, it gives CASSWTGPEAFF.

This chain links TRBV20-1 with TRBJ2-7, with D perhaps matching TRBD1 or TRBD2 (6 bases each). Trimming took off 1 base at V and 3 bases at J, with 19 bases between the two ends. The CDR3 spans 16 residues. CDR1 is DFQATT, CDR2 SNEGSKA, per germline (reference sequence). Here the CDR3 DNA reads TGCAGTGCTAGAGCGATGACAATCGGGGGCATCTACGAGCAGTACTTC. It encodes CSARAMTIGGIYEQYF.

This clonotype has more than one count but fewer than ten. The chain carries TRBV13 and TRBJ2-3; unclear D gene. The CDR3 consists of 14 residues. V lost 3 bases and J lost 5, with 12 bases in between. CDR1 and CDR2 from the germline V gene are PRHDT and FYEKMQ (reference sequence). CDR3 region: CASSFNLPGDTQYF. CDR3 nucleotides: TGTGCCAGCAGCTTCAACTTGCCCGGAGATACGCAGTATTTT.

This clonotype was seen only a few times. V gene TRBV2 combines with J gene TRBJ2-2; the match to TRBD1 covers 7 bases. The trim removed 6 bases at V and 8 bases at J, leaving 6 bases unmatched. CDR1 and CDR2 (germline): SNHLY, FYNNEI. The CDR3 length is 13 residues. The CDR3: CASRDRLLGELFF. The CDR3 DNA reads TGTGCCAGCAGGGACAGGCTGTTAGGGGAGCTGTTTTTT.

V is TRBV4-3 and J is TRBJ2-7, with a tentative D call TRBD1 (5 bases). The CDR3 sequence is 13 residues long. The germline V gene has CDR1 LGHNA and CDR2 YSLEER. Trimming stripped 8 bases from V and 0 bases from J, with 11 bases between. CDR3 DNA sequence: TGCGCCAGCTCCGCGGACACCTCCTACGAGCAGTACTTC. Its protein is CASSADTSYEQYF.

The V call is TRBV14, the J call TRBJ2-7; D is ambiguous. V was cut by 1 base and J by 3 bases, with 7 bases left in between. The CDR3 loop spans 13 amino acids. Germline lookup yields CDR1 SGHDN and CDR2 FVKESK. This CDR3 is CASSQAAVYEQYF. In nucleotides, the CDR3 is TGTGCCAGCAGCCAAGCCGCTGTCTACGAGCAGTACTTC.